This paragraph covers one TCR beta chain sequence. Its antigen remains unidentified. The sample holds no much larger clone one base away, and base qualities are not on file. Participants were included only if at least one PBMC sample before ART initiation and at least two post-ART samples were available. Treatment was received in the United States of America by all participants with HIV. Before DNA extraction, cryopreserved samples containing roughly 0.9-10 million PBMC were thawed and washed. At the time of the earliest PBMC sample, participants with HIV were aged between about 20 and 60 years. Each participant contributed PBMC samples from 1-4 timepoints before ART initiation and 2-8 timepoints after ART initiation, with a median of 7 samples. For every participant, serial HIV viral load, CD4+ T-cell count, ART history and demographic data were obtained. Genomic DNA was extracted from unsorted PBMC with a Qiagen kit on a QIAcube, processed in batches of 12 samples.

Sequencing of the TRB variable region was done with the immunoSEQ hsTCRB v3.0 assay at survey level resolution. The target sequencing depth for TRB was about 40,000-55,000 T-cell genomes per sample. TRB libraries were pooled and sequenced on an Illumina MiSeq using a v3 150-cycle kit. On the study's bioinformatics: Repertoire analysis was performed in R inside a reproducible Nextflow workflow that covered QC, data transformation and analysis. Custom analyses were implemented in LymphoSeq2, an R package for AIRR-Seq data exploration. Several samples that yielded fewer than 5000 total TRB sequences were excluded, so that fewer than 250 HIV repertoires were analyzed. Among the 180 or so HIV repertoires that were kept, 59 were collected before ART initiation and 120 to 140 were collected after ART initiation. Repertoires were downsampled to 5000 TRB nucleotide sequences, with summary statistics averaged over 100 downsampling iterations. Only TRB sequences with CDR3 regions of at least seven amino acids were retained for analysis. Diversity was measured with a Shannon entropy-derived clonality score and the Gini coefficient. Repertoire networks linked the top 5000 CDR3 amino acid sequences whenever two sequences differed by an edit distance of one. GLIPH2 predicted antigen specificity groups and MHC restriction for TRB CDR3 amino acid sequences. To flag known associations with CMV, EBV, HIV or tissue antigens, CDR3 amino acid sequences were compared against VDJdb and McPAS-TCR. Pre-ART, post-ART and control groups were compared with Wilcoxon signed-rank tests and Holm-Bonferroni correction. Held by TCRdb, this immuneACCESS table contains in-frame sequences only and omits some clones. Under half of the omission traces to an unresolved V gene where checked; the cause of the rest is unknown. For V, J and clone size, that table is used; D and trimming come from the DNA. Present in this sample are nearly 20,000 clones, more than 80% of which were seen just once. Around 10% of the sample belongs to the ten largest clones.

These data originate in a study of long-term antiretroviral therapy in people with HIV (dated by TCRdb to the early 2020s). Looking at the study overall: Collection of the earliest samples took place about a decade ahead of the 2015 WHO recommendation for immediate ART, at a time when ART was typically delayed until CD4 counts fell. Whether ART initiation and durable HIV suppression were associated with changes in peripheral blood TRB repertoire composition and diversity was tested in a retrospective serial study. A total of approximately 200 cryopreserved PBMC samples came from approximately 30 adults with confirmed HIV infection and were collected serially over a mean of roughly six years (range 1-12). About 40% of the 30 participants with HIV were female. No cross-contamination during QIAcube processing turned up in test extractions that ran a monoclonal T-cell line alongside 33 polyclonal samples.

As encoded in the germline V gene (reference sequence), CDR1 is LNHDA while CDR2 is SQIVND. Inclusive of the bounding cysteine and phenylalanine, the CDR3 is 16 residues long. CDR3 DNA only is kept here, 48 bases in frame from base 1. V is shortened by 2 bases, J by 10 bases, and the region joining them spans 23 bases. The study at large found these results: Expanded TRB clones identified before ART initiation dominated the repertoire at all time points, although this dominance fluctuated and declined in many PLHIV after ART. Because pre-ART samples had limited cell numbers, profiling was done on unsorted PBMC rather than on sorted CD4+ and CD8+ T cells. HIV repertoires had narrower CDR3 length ranges than controls, and the network structure suggested an antigen-experienced repertoire that shifted only slightly toward naive after ART. Inferences about post-ART repertoire changes were limited because no data were available on ART adherence, viral resistance or therapy changes. The samples were dated from about 2004 to 2018, and the ART regimens that were used may be less effective than current ART regimens. Because PBMC availability was limited, only the TCR beta chain was sequenced, with no alpha chain pairing. A significant increase in TRB diversity was found to be associated with ART initiation, although TRB diversity was observed to remain significantly below that of transplant donor controls even after long-term ART.

The receptor chain draws on TRBV19 and TRBJ1-2, with TRBD1 tentatively as D gene (6 bases match). The receptor was derived from a woman aged 35 to 49 with HIV. The starting material was unsorted PBMCs, obtained 0.2 years after starting antiretroviral therapy. The CDR3 here reads CASSIKQGLSMLLYTF. Here is the DNA: TGTGCCAGTAGTATAAAACAGGGATTATCTATGTTACTCTACACCTTC. Outside the CDR3, residues come from the reference TRBV19 and TRBJ1-2 proteins, so the full variable domain is: DGGITQSPKYLFRKEGQNVTLSCEQNLNHDAMYWYRQDPGQGLRLIYYSQIVNDFQKGDIAEGYSVSREKKESFPLTVTSAQKNPTAFYLCASSIKQGLSMLLYTFGSGTRLTVV.